This TCR beta chain was sequenced for a study of Ad26.COV2.S vaccination and SARS-CoV-2 variants. Study findings and constraints: Greater spike-specific TCR breadth was seen in vaccine recipients than in placebo recipients.

Germline CDR1 and CDR2: KGHSH and LQKENI. The CDR3 runs 16 residues. V lost 0 bases to trimming and J lost 7 bases; unmatched junction nucleotides: 8. For this clone: Its antigen is currently unknown.

The table came from immunoSEQ multiplex PCR; TCRdb's copy has only in-frame clones and leaves some out. Of around 450,000 clones in the sample, roughly 89% were seen once. As for treatment: around 19 received Ad26.COV2.S at low or high dose, single or two shots; about five received placebo; per-sample allocation not given. Repertoires come from day 63 after the first vaccine or placebo injection. The clonotype comes from a person between 18 and 60 years old who received the Ad26.COV2.S COVID-19 vaccine or a placebo. V gene TRBV18 combines with J gene TRBJ2-1, with TRBD2 identical over 8 bases. The sequenced sample was peripheral blood, obtained in a trial of Ad26.COV2.S vaccine versus placebo. CDR3 coding DNA: TGTGCCAGCTCACCACCGGCACTAGCGGTCGGAAATGAGCAGTTCTTC. Amino acids: CASSPPALAVGNEQFF.